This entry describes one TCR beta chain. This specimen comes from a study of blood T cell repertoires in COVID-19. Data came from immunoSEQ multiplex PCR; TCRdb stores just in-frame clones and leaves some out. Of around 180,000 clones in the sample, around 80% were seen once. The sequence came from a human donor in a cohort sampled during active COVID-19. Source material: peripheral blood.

The CDR3 region has the DNA TGTGCCAGCACGATGGACAGGATTAGCTCCTACGAGCAGTACTTC. It codes for CASTMDRISSYEQYF. V gene TRBV6-5 combines with J gene TRBJ2-7; 7 bases map to TRBD1. Germline V gene data show CDR1 as MNHEY and CDR2 as SVGAGI. Trimming at V came to 7 bases and at J to 0 bases, leaving 9 bases not matched to a gene. This CDR3 spans 15 amino acids.